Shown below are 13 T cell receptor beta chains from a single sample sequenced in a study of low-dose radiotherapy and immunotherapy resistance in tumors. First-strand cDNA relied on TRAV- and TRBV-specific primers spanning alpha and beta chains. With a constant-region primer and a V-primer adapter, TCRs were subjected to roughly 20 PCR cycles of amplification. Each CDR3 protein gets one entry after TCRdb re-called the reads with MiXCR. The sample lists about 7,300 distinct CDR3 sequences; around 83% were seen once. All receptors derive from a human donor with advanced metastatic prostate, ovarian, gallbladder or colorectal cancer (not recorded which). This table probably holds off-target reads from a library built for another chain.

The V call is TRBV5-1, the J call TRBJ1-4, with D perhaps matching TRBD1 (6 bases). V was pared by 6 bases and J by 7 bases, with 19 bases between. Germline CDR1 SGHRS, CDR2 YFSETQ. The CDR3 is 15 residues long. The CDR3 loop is CASTLGGGAGEKLFF. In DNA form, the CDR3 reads TGCGCCAGCACCCTCGGAGGGGGGGCAGGTGAAAAACTGTTTTTT.

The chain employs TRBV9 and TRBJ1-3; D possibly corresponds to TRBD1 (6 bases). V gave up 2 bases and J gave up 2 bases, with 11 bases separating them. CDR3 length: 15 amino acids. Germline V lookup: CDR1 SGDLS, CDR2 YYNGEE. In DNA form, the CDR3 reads TGTGCCAGCAGCGTCGGACAGTTTCCTGGAAACACCATATATTTT. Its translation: CASSVGQFPGNTIYF.

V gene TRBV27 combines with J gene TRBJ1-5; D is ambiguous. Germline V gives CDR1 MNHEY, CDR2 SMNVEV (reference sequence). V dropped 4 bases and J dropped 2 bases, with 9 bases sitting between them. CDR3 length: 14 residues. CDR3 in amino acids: CASSSVGGNQPQHF. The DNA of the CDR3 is TGTGCCAGCAGTTCTGTTGGTGGCAATCAGCCCCAGCATTTT.

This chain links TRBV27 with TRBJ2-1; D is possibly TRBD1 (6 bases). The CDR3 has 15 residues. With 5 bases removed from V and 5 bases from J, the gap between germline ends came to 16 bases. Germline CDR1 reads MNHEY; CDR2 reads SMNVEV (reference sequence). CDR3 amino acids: CASSPSGQRDNEQFF. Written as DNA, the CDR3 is TGTGCCAGCAGTCCCTCTGGACAGCGAGACAATGAGCAGTTCTTC.

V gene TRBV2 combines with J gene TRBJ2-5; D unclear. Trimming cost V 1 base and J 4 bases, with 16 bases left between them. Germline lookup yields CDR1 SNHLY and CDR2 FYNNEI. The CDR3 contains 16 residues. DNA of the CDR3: TGTGCCAGCAGTGAAGGGTTGAGCGTGACCAGAGAGACCCAGTACTTC. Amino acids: CASSEGLSVTRETQYF.

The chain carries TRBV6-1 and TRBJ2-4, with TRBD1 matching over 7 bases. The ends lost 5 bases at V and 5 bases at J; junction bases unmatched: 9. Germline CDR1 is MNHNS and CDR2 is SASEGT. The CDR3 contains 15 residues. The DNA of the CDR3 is TGTGCCAGCAGTTACCCGGGACAGTCCCAAAACATTCAGTACTTC. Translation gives CASSYPGQSQNIQYF.

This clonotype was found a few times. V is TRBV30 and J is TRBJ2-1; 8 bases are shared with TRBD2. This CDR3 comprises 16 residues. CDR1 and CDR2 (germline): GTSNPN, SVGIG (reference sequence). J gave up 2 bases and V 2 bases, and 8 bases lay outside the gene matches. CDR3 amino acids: CAWSPLQRGPYNEQFF. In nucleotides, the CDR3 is TGTGCCTGGAGTCCCCTCCAGCGGGGGCCCTACAATGAGCAGTTCTTC.

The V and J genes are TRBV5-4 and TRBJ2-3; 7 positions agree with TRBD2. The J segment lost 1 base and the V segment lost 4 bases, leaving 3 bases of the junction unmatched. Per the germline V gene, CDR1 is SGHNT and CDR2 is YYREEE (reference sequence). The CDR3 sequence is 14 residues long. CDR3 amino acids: CASSGGGGTDTQYF. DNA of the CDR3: TGTGCCAGCAGCGGTGGGGGGGGCACAGATACGCAGTATTTT.

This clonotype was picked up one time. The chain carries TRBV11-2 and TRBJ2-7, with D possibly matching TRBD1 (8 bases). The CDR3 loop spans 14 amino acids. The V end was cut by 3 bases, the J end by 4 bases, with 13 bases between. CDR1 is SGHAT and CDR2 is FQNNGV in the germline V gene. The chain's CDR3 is CASSLTGEGYEQYF. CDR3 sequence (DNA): TGTGCCAGCAGCTTGACAGGGGAGGGTTACGAGCAGTACTTC. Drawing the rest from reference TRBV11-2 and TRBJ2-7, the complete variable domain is EAGVAQSPRYKIIEKRQSVAFWCNPISGHATLYWYQQILGQGPKLLIQFQNNGVVDDSQLPKDRFSAERLKGVDSTLKIQPAKLEDSAVYLCASSLTGEGYEQYFGPGTRLTVT.

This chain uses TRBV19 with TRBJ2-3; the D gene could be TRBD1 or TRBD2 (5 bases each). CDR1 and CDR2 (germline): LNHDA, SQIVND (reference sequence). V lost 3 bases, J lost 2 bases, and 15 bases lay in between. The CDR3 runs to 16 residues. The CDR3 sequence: CASSMVRDGLTDTQYF. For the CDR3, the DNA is TGTGCCAGTAGTATGGTCAGGGACGGGCTCACAGATACGCAGTATTTT.

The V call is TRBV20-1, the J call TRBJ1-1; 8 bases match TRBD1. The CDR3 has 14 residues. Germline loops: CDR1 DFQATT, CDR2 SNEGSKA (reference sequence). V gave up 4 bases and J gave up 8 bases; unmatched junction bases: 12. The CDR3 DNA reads TGCAGTGCTACGCCAACCGACAGGGGCGGGGAAGCTTTCTTT. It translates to CSATPTDRGGEAFF.

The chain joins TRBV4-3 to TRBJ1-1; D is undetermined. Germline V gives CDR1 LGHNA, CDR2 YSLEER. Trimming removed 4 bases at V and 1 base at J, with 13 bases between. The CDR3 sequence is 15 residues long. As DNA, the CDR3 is TGCGCCAGCAGCCCTTACATATTCACGAACACTGAAGCTTTCTTT. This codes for CASSPYIFTNTEAFF.

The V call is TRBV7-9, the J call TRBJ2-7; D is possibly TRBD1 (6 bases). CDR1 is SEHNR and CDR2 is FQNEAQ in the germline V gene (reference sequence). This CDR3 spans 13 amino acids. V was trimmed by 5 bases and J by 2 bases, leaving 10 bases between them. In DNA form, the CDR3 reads TGTGCCAGCAGCGCCCGGGACACCTACGAGCAGTACTTC. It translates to CASSARDTYEQYF. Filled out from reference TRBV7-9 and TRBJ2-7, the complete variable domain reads DTGVSQNPRHKITKRGQNVTFRCDPISEHNRLYWYRQTLGQGPEFLTYFQNEAQLEKSRLLSDRFSAERPKGSFSTLEIQRTEQGDSAMYLCASSARDTYEQYFGPGTRLTVT.